A single sample is the source of the 5 T cell receptor beta chains below, sequenced in a study of T cell changes during pregnancy in multiple sclerosis. The protocol was immunoSEQ multiplex PCR, while the TCRdb copy is restricted to in-frame clones and leaves out a portion. The sample lists 81,000 or so clones; roughly nine tenths were seen once. Sequences were derived from PBMCs, sampled in the first trimester of pregnancy. Receptor source: a female donor in good health, serving as a control in a pregnancy study. Some clones in this sample may be carry-over from other donors' samples.

V gene TRBV11-3 combines with J gene TRBJ2-3, with D possibly TRBD2 on 6 matching bases. Germline CDR1 is SGHNT and CDR2 is YENEEA. V lost 3 bases, J lost 4 bases, and 8 bases lay in between. This CDR3 spans 13 amino acids. The CDR3: CASSLRGPDTQYF. The CDR3 DNA sequence: TGTGCCAGCAGCTTGCGGGGACCAGATACGCAGTATTTT.

Only one count was recorded for this clone. The chain uses TRBV19 and TRBJ2-1, with 9 bases identical to TRBD2. The CDR3 consists of 18 residues. From germline, CDR1 is LNHDA and CDR2 SQIVND (reference sequence). V lost 1 base and J lost 4; bases outside the gene matches: 11. The CDR3 region has the DNA TGTGCCAGTAGTATAGGACTAGCGGAGGCGGGGAGGTACAATGAGCAGTTCTTC. It encodes CASSIGLAEAGRYNEQFF. The entire variable domain, with the rest obtained from reference TRBV19 and TRBJ2-1, is as follows: DGGITQSPKYLFRKEGQNVTLSCEQNLNHDAMYWYRQDPGQGLRLIYYSQIVNDFQKGDIAEGYSVSREKKESFPLTVTSAQKNPTAFYLCASSIGLAEAGRYNEQFFGPGTRLTVL.

J is TRBJ1-5 and V is TRBV2, with D possibly TRBD1 on 6 matching bases. Germline CDR1 reads SNHLY; CDR2 reads FYNNEI. V shed 6 bases and J shed 1 base, with 16 bases lying between them. This CDR3 is 16 amino acids long. CDR3 nucleotide sequence: TGTGCCAGCAGGACCGGGGCAGGGGAGAGCAATCAGCCCCAGCATTTT. It translates to CASRTGAGESNQPQHF.

The chain joins TRBV7-9 to TRBJ2-1; 10 bases are a match to TRBD1. CDR3 length: 14 residues. V shed 1 base, J shed 7 bases, and the junction held 1 base outside the gene matches. The V gene's germline CDR1 is SEHNR and CDR2 FQNEAQ (reference sequence). The DNA of the CDR3 is TGTGCCAGCAGCTTAGGACAGGGGGCAAATGAGCAGTTCTTC. Protein product: CASSLGQGANEQFF.

The rearrangement uses TRBV2 and TRBJ2-3; no clear D gene. Germline V lookup: CDR1 SNHLY, CDR2 FYNNEI. Trimming pared 7 bases from V and 2 bases from J, leaving 16 bases between. The CDR3 covers 15 residues. CDR3 nucleotides: TGTGCCAGCATCGAACTAACCACCCCCACAGATACGCAGTATTTT. Translating gives CASIELTTPTDTQYF.